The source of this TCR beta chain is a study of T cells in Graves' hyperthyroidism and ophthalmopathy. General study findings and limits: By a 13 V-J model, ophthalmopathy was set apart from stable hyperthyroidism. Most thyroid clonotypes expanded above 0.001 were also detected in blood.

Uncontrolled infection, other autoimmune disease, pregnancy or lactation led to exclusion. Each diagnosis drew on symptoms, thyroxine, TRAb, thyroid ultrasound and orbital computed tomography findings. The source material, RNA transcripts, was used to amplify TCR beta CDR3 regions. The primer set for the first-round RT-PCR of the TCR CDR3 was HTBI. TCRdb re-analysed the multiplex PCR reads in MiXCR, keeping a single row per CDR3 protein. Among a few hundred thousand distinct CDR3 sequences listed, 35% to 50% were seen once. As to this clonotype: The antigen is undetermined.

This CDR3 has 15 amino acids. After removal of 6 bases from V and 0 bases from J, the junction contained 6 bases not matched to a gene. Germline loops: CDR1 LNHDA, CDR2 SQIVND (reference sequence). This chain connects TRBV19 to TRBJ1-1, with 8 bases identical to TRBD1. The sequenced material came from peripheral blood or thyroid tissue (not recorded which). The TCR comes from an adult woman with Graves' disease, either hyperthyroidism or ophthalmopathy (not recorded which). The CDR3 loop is CASRGTGQLNTEAFF. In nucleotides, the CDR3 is TGTGCCAGTAGGGGGACAGGCCAGCTGAACACTGAAGCTTTCTTT.